The 25 T cell receptor beta chains in this list originate from one sample, sequenced in a study of T cells in Graves' hyperthyroidism and ophthalmopathy. TCR beta CDR3 regions were amplified from RNA transcripts. Initially, a first-round RT-PCR of the TCR CDR3 employed the HTBI primer set. MiXCR, run by TCRdb on the multiplex PCR reads, gives a single entry per CDR3 protein. Here the sample spans roughly 570,000 distinct CDR3 sequences, roughly 14% being singletons. Sequencing input: blood. These receptors all come from a woman aged 25 to 39 with Graves' hyperthyroidism.

This clonotype was counted ten times or more. The J gene is TRBJ2-1, the V gene TRBV18; 15 nucleotides line up with TRBD2. This CDR3 comprises 18 residues. Germline CDR1 KGHSH, CDR2 LQKENI. Trimming cost V 3 bases and J 8 bases; bases outside gene matches: 11. The CDR3 here is CASSPSLTGLAGGDEQFF. For the CDR3, the DNA is TGTGCCAGCTCACCCTCCCTAACGGGACTAGCGGGAGGTGATGAGCAGTTCTTC.

The sample holds many counts of this clonotype. V is TRBV7-2 and J is TRBJ2-1; D remains ambiguous. V was clipped by 4 bases and J by 1 base, with 11 bases between them. The V gene's germline CDR1 is SGHTA and CDR2 FQGNSA. The CDR3 runs to 15 residues. The CDR3 region has the DNA TGTGCCAGCAGCTCACAACCCGATTCCTACAATGAGCAGTTCTTC. It is translated as CASSSQPDSYNEQFF.

The rearrangement uses TRBV20-1 and TRBJ1-2, with D tentatively TRBD1 (5 bases). The germline gives CDR1 DFQATT, CDR2 SNEGSKA (reference sequence). V shed 4 bases and J shed 5 bases, with 8 bases lying between them. The CDR3 loop spans 11 amino acids. The CDR3 nucleotides read TGCAGTGCTAATCAGGGTTATGGCTACACCTTC. Its protein is CSANQGYGYTF.

A remark on this clonotype: A much larger clone sits a single nucleotide away, making a read error possible. The rearrangement uses TRBV29-1 and TRBJ2-5, with 10 bases matching TRBD1. CDR1 SQVTM and CDR2 ANQGSEA come from the germline V gene. The CDR3 runs to 11 residues. The CDR3 here is CSGTGGETQCF. Written as DNA, the CDR3 is TGCAGCGGGACAGGGGGAGAGACCCAGTGCTTC.

This clonotype has more than one count but fewer than ten. V gene TRBV20-1 combines with J gene TRBJ2-7, with D tentatively TRBD1 or TRBD2 (6 bases each). The CDR3 spans 14 residues. V was clipped by 5 bases and J by 6 bases, with 20 bases between them. Germline V lookup: CDR1 DFQATT, CDR2 SNEGSKA (reference sequence). The CDR3 nucleotides read TGCAGTGCTGAGGGGGGAGGACGATGGGGCGAGCAGTACTTC. This gives the protein CSAEGGGRWGEQYF.

Many counts were recorded for this clonotype. J is TRBJ2-1 and V is TRBV3-1, with 7 nucleotides matching TRBD2. There are 15 residues in the CDR3. CDR1 is LGHDT, CDR2 YNNKEL, per germline (reference sequence). V shed 4 bases, J shed 4 bases, and the junction held 7 bases outside the gene matches. CDR3 region: CASSRQSGEYNEQFF. As DNA, the CDR3 is TGTGCCAGCAGCCGCCAAAGCGGGGAATACAATGAGCAGTTCTTC.

This clonotype was observed many times. V usage is TRBV28 and J usage is TRBJ1-5; 10 bases match TRBD1. CDR1 and CDR2 from the germline V gene are MDHEN and SYDVKM. The length of the CDR3 is 16 residues. Trimming cost V 7 bases and J 12 bases; bases outside gene matches: 18. The CDR3 bases are TGTGCCAGCAACAAACTAAGGACAGGGGGGTTTTTTTTCCAGCATTTT. It codes for CASNKLRTGGFFFQHF.

The chain couples TRBV5-6 to TRBJ2-3, with D maybe TRBD1 (5 bases). This CDR3 has 12 residues. The V and J ends lost 4 bases and 12 bases respectively, with 15 bases between them. The germline V gene has CDR1 SGHDT and CDR2 YYEEEE. The CDR3 spells CASSPTASQQYF. CDR3 coding DNA: TGTGCCAGCAGCCCGACAGCGTCTCAACAGTATTTT.

This clonotype was counted ten times or more. The chain employs TRBV20-1 and TRBJ2-1; D call uncertain. CDR3 length equals 12 residues. V dropped 3 bases and J dropped 10 bases, with 13 bases sitting between them. The germline V gene has CDR1 DFQATT and CDR2 SNEGSKA (reference sequence). CDR3 sequence: CSASPSLAEQFF. The CDR3 DNA sequence: TGCAGTGCTAGCCCCTCTTTGGCCGAGCAGTTCTTC.

V is TRBV20-1 and J is TRBJ2-1, with a weak D call TRBD2 (6 bases). The V and J ends lost 5 bases and 9 bases respectively, with 26 bases between them. The CDR3 length is 16 residues. The V gene's germline CDR1 is DFQATT and CDR2 SNEGSKA (reference sequence). This chain's CDR3 is CSALGGRLVRSGEQFF. The CDR3, as DNA: TGCAGTGCTCTAGGTGGTAGACTAGTCAGAAGTGGTGAGCAGTTCTTC.

This clonotype has a count of ten or more. The V gene is TRBV12-3 or TRBV12-4, the J gene TRBJ1-4, with a tentative D call TRBD1 (6 bases). Trimming cost V 6 bases and J 7 bases, with 18 bases left between them. CDR3 length equals 15 residues. CDR3 in DNA: TGTGCCAGCAGCCTCCTAGGGGGAGTGGGTGAAAAACTGTTTTTT. Its translation: CASSLLGGVGEKLFF.

This clonotype showed up many times. The rearrangement uses TRBV7-2 and TRBJ2-7; 7 bases match TRBD2. CDR3 length equals 16 residues. CDR1 is SGHTA and CDR2 is FQGNSA in the germline V gene. V was clipped by 2 bases and J by 1 base; unmatched bases: 8. The CDR3 DNA sequence: TGTGCCAGCAGCTTAATCCCTAGCGGAGCTTCCTACGAGCAGTACTTC. Amino acids: CASSLIPSGASYEQYF.

The genes are TRBV6-1 and TRBJ1-5; the D gene is possibly TRBD1 (6 bases). The V end was cut by 6 bases, the J end by 4 bases, with 19 bases between. The germline V gene has CDR1 MNHNS and CDR2 SASEGT. The CDR3 has 16 residues. In DNA, the CDR3 is TGTGCCAGCAGCTCTCACCGGGGGGGCGGAAATCAGCCCCAGCATTTT. It translates to CASSSHRGGGNQPQHF.

There are many counts of this clonotype. The chain recombines TRBV2 with TRBJ2-7, with D hard to call. Looked up from germline, CDR1 is SNHLY and CDR2 is FYNNEI. Trimming cost V 11 bases and J 3 bases, with 11 bases left between them. This CDR3 comprises 11 residues. The CDR3 sequence: CAAAFSYEQYF. DNA for the CDR3: TGTGCCGCAGCGTTCAGCTACGAGCAGTACTTC.

A word on this clonotype: This may be a read error, as it is one base from a much larger clone. The V gene is TRBV30, the J gene TRBJ2-2, with no clear D. In germline, CDR1 is GTSNPN, CDR2 SVGIG (reference sequence). The CDR3 has 14 amino acids. Deletions cut 2 bases from V and 3 bases from J, with 10 bases between. CDR3 DNA sequence: TGTGCCTGGAGTCTAAATCCCTACACCGGGGAGCTGTTTTTT. Amino acid sequence: CAWSLNPYTGELFF.

This clonotype was seen ten or more times. V gene TRBV7-2 combines with J gene TRBJ2-5, with a possible D match to TRBD2 (6 bases). V lost 3 bases to trimming and J lost 2 bases, with 10 bases between them. The CDR3 is 14 amino acids. CDR1 and CDR2 from the germline V gene are SGHTA and FQGNSA. The CDR3 nucleotides read TGTGCCAGCAGCTTGGGGGGACCACAAGAGACCCAGTACTTC. It encodes CASSLGGPQETQYF.

This clonotype has a count of ten or more. The rearrangement uses TRBV6-1 and TRBJ2-4; D remains unclear. This CDR3 contains 15 residues. V shed 6 bases and J shed 12 bases, with 24 bases lying between them. Per the germline V gene, CDR1 is MNHNS and CDR2 is SASEGT. In nucleotides, the CDR3 is TGTGCCAGCAGCCTAGACGGACCGCACGAATACTATCAGTACTTC. It encodes CASSLDGPHEYYQYF.

This clonotype was recorded at least ten times. The chain employs TRBV20-1 and TRBJ2-7; TRBD2 matches at 8 bases. The CDR3 is 12 amino acids. Trimming removed 3 bases from V and 7 bases from J; junction bases left unmatched: 5. Germline CDR1 reads DFQATT; CDR2 reads SNEGSKA (reference sequence). The CDR3 reads CSASRLAGEQYF. Written as DNA, the CDR3 is TGCAGTGCTAGTCGCCTAGCGGGTGAGCAGTACTTC.

V gene TRBV24-1 combines with J gene TRBJ2-2; TRBD1 matches at 12 bases. Germline trimming cut 4 bases from V and 7 bases from J; bases unmatched to any gene: 6. Germline values: CDR1 KGHDR, CDR2 SFDVKD. This CDR3 spans 16 amino acids. CDR3 protein: CATSDPGQGAVGELFF. For the CDR3, the DNA is TGTGCCACCAGTGACCCGGGACAGGGGGCGGTCGGGGAGCTGTTTTTT.

The rearrangement joins TRBV7-9 to TRBJ2-7; no clear D gene. CDR1 is SEHNR, CDR2 FQNEAQ, per germline (reference sequence). The CDR3 spans 16 residues. V was shortened by 5 bases and J by 3 bases, with 20 bases between the two germline ends. The CDR3 spells CASSPRQIGRDYEQYF. CDR3 nucleotide sequence: TGTGCCAGCAGCCCCCGACAAATTGGAAGGGACTACGAGCAGTACTTC.

The chain couples TRBV6-5 to TRBJ1-5, with a weak D call TRBD1 (5 bases). The germline V gene has CDR1 MNHEY and CDR2 SVGAGI. This CDR3 has 16 amino acids. Trimming took 1 base from V and 5 from J, leaving 15 bases between them. For the CDR3, the DNA is TGTGCCAGCAGTTACTTGCCAGGGAAGAACGATCAGCCCCAGCATTTT. As protein: CASSYLPGKNDQPQHF.

This clonotype was picked up many times. The chain employs TRBV7-8 and TRBJ2-3; 7 nucleotides agree with TRBD2. The CDR3 is 18 residues long. Trimming at V came to 1 base and at J to 5 bases, leaving 15 bases not matched to a gene. The germline gives CDR1 SGHVS, CDR2 FQNEAQ. As DNA, the CDR3 is TGTGCCAGCAGCTTAGGGACTTTTGAGGGAGGGCAGGGAGATACGCAGTATTTT. Protein: CASSLGTFEGGQGDTQYF. Looking up the rest from reference TRBV7-8 and TRBJ2-3 gives the full variable domain: GAGVSQSPRYKVAKRGQDVALRCDPISGHVSLFWYQQALGQGPEFLTYFQNEAQLDKSGLPSDRFFAERPEGSVSTLKIQRTQQEDSAVYLCASSLGTFEGGQGDTQYFGPGTRLTVL.

This clonotype was observed a few times. The V and J genes are TRBV2 and TRBJ2-1; 7 nucleotides line up with TRBD2. The CDR3 length is 16 residues. Germline values: CDR1 SNHLY, CDR2 FYNNEI. V lost 5 bases, J lost 7 bases, and 14 bases stayed unmatched. In DNA, the CDR3 is TGTGCCAGCAGTCGGGGCGCGGCGGGAGCTGGGAATGAGCAGTTCTTC. It codes for CASSRGAAGAGNEQFF.

This clonotype was found many times. This chain joins TRBV12-3 or TRBV12-4 and TRBJ2-3, with TRBD2 matching over 12 bases. This CDR3 contains 18 residues. J lost 1 base, V lost 3 bases, and 8 bases had no gene match. This CDR3 reads CASSLLAGGRQGTDTQYF. CDR3 in DNA: TGTGCCAGCAGTTTGCTAGCGGGAGGGCGACAGGGCACAGATACGCAGTATTTT.

This clonotype was seen at least ten times. The chain has TRBV5-1 and TRBJ1-3, with TRBD1 identical over 7 bases. CDR3 length: 15 residues. Per the germline V gene, CDR1 is SGHRS and CDR2 is YFSETQ. V shed 5 bases, J shed 0 bases, and the junction held 5 bases outside the gene matches. Written as DNA, the CDR3 is TGCGCCAGCAGTCAAGGGGGCGGCTCTGGAAACACCATATATTTT. Translating gives CASSQGGGSGNTIYF.